These T cell receptor beta chains were read from a single sample in a study of blood T cell repertoires in COVID-19. Sequencing used immunoSEQ multiplex PCR; TCRdb keeps in-frame clones, though not all of them. The data contain 25,000 or so clones, 65% to 90% of them singletons. The material sequenced was peripheral blood. The origin of the receptors is a man in his 70s with active COVID-19. The CDR3 runs from the conserved cysteine through the conserved F or W. The D gene is left open where the match is weak. Clone sizes are given selectively: once, few, many, or a class where the clone is expanded.

V gene,clone size,J gene,D gene,CDR3 DNA,CDR3 protein
TRBV30,NA,TRBJ1-6,NA,TGTGCCTGGAGTGAGGCGCACAGTGAATATTCACCCCTCCACTTT,CAWSEAHSEYSPLHF
TRBV11-2,NA,TRBJ1-1,TRBD1,TGTGCCAGCAGCTCGCAGCTACAGGGGGCAAGGACTGAAGCTTTCTTT,CASSSQLQGARTEAFF
TRBV10-3,NA,TRBJ1-2,TRBD1,TGTGCCATCAGCGTGGACAGGAATGGCTACACCTTC,CAISVDRNGYTF
TRBV6-5,NA,TRBJ1-1,NA,TGTGCCAGCAAAAGACAGCTGAACACTGAAGCTTTCTTT,CASKRQLNTEAFF
TRBV5-1,once,TRBJ1-4,TRBD1,TGCGCCAGCAGCCCCGGTGGGACAGGGACTAATGAAAAACTGTTTTTT,CASSPGGTGTNEKLFF
TRBV15,NA,TRBJ2-1,NA,TGTGCCACTAGGGACTGGGGCAATGAGCAGTTCTTC,CATRDWGNEQFF
TRBV5-1,NA,TRBJ1-6,NA,TGCGCCAGCACTACAGGAGAGTCACCCCTCCACTTT,CASTTGESPLHF
TRBV3-1/TRBV3-2,NA,TRBJ1-6,NA,TGTGCCAGCAGCCAATCCCAGGGTTCGGGTTCACCCCTCCACTTT,CASSQSQGSGSPLHF
TRBV7-8,NA,TRBJ2-7,TRBD1,TGTGCCAGCAGCTTAGCGAGGGACAGGGCATACGAGCAGTACTTC,CASSLARDRAYEQYF
TRBV23-1,NA,TRBJ1-5,NA,TGCGCCAGCAGTCAACCCCCAGGGGTACTATATCAGCCCCAGCATTTT,CASSQPPGVLYQPQHF
TRBV28,NA,TRBJ2-7,TRBD1,TGTGCCAGCAGTTTATATTCTGGACAGGGGCCGTTAATTTCGCGTAAGCAGTACTTC,CASSLYSGQGPLISRKQYF
TRBV19,few,TRBJ1-6,NA,TGTGCCAGTAGTATAGGGGGCAGTTCACCCCTCCACTTT,CASSIGGSSPLHF
TRBV2,NA,TRBJ2-2,TRBD1,TGTGCCAGCAGGACTAACAGGGGAGCCGGGGAGCTGTTTTTT,CASRTNRGAGELFF
TRBV11-2,NA,TRBJ2-2,NA,TGTGCCAGCAGAACAGGGCGTCGGGGCACCGGGGAGCTGTTTTTT,CASRTGRRGTGELFF
TRBV9,once,TRBJ2-7,TRBD1,TGTGCCAGCAGCGTAGCACCGGGACAGGGGGCAGCCTACGAGCAGTACTTC,CASSVAPGQGAAYEQYF